This T cell receptor (beta chain) was sequenced for a study of CD8 T cells in ankylosing spondylitis. Study outcomes and limitations: Matched ankylosing spondylitis synovial fluid reportedly showed significant enrichment of disease-linked clones. A motif of 8 or 9 highly homologous TCR beta variants was seen as apparently characteristic of ankylosing spondylitis blood.

Comment on this clonotype: As yet, its antigen is unknown.

This CDR3 contains 14 residues. V dropped 3 bases and J dropped 5; count of bases not matched to a gene: 10. CDR1 DFQATT and CDR2 SNEGSKA come from the germline V gene (reference sequence). Via MiXCR, TCRdb re-called the 5' RACE reads, giving one row per CDR3 protein. This table holds 200,000 to 250,000 distinct CDR3 sequences, roughly 32% found once. The material sequenced was blood, either unsorted or a sorted T cell fraction (not recorded which). The sequence was obtained from a male donor with ankylosing spondylitis or in good health (not recorded which). The rearrangement joins TRBV20-1 to TRBJ2-7; 7 nucleotides line up with TRBD1. In nucleotides, the CDR3 is TGCAGTGCTAGGGCCCGACAGGGATCGCACGAGCAGTACTTC. This codes for CSARARQGSHEQYF.